This T cell receptor (beta chain) was observed in a study of T-cell reconstitution after alpha-beta-depleted transplantation in children. TCRbeta library preparation incorporated unique molecular identifiers. TCRdb analysed the PCR reads with MiXCR anew, one entry per CDR3 protein. The data contain about 140,000 distinct CDR3 sequences, about 9% of them singletons. This CDR3 is built from 15 residues. The germline V and J ends were trimmed by 0 bases and 6 bases, with 12 bases remaining between them. The germline CDR1 and CDR2 sequences are SGHRS and YFSETQ. This clonotype appeared many times. The chain couples TRBV5-1 to TRBJ2-2; perhaps TRBD1 as D (5 bases). The material was PBMCs, mostly from graft donor cells, obtained 180 days after TCRalphabeta/CD19-depleted stem cell transplant. The TCR was taken from a female patient aged 2-9 years who had a stem cell transplant for congenital amegakaryocytic thrombocytopenia, so the T cells may come from the graft donor. CDR3 loop: CASSLVGAVSGELFF. CDR3 sequence (DNA): TGCGCCAGCAGCTTGGTAGGGGCGGTCTCCGGGGAGCTGTTTTTT.